Listed below are T cell receptor beta chains from one sample, sequenced in a study of control samples from healthy donors and cancer patients. The data were produced by immunoSEQ multiplex PCR, yet TCRdb's version contains in-frame clones alone and is incomplete. The table records 40,000 to 55,000 clones, under 95% of them present only once. Sequenced sample: PBMCs. These receptors all stem from a woman aged 40-49 years with head and neck cancer. CDR3s leave out the opening cysteine and the closing phenylalanine or tryptophan.

>TRBV27
ASRTFERPSSYNEQF
>TRBV20-1
SAPDLETQY
>TRBV6-4
ASSSSYNSPLH
>TRBV7-6
ASSLSGNTEAF
>TRBV19
ASNSYSGFESTEAF
>TRBV5-1
ASSLLPGLTEAF
>TRBV9
ASSVAGAYNEQF
>TRBV7-3
ASSLSWGPPGEQF
>TRBV14
ASSLGTSGGYEQY
>TRBV10-3
AISESFGGRGTEAF
>TRBV19
ASSMGPGALDGYT
>TRBV11-3
ASSWGAGSEAF
>TRBV5-6
ASSSSGGPPNNEQF
>TRBV6-1
ASSDRGAEAF
>TRBV11-2
ASSLGGAATNTEAF
>TRBV18
ASSPVPVGTEAF
>TRBV28
ASRTPGRLNEKLF
>TRBV5-1
ASSQRETQY
>TRBV7-6
ASSLAHQGEVTDTQY
>TRBV30
AWSSRTGYQPQH
>TRBV7-9
ASSYRQAGANVLT
>TRBV5-1
ASSNDRTNSPLH
>TRBV11-2
ASSLVRSSDPYEQY
>TRBV11-3
ASSLGGFRDGAYEQY
>TRBV18
ASSPQETWAYGYT
>TRBV28
ASRTGQGWQETQY
>TRBV5-4
ASSPGQRGTQY
>TRBV29-1
SARQGDNYGYT
>TRBV28
ASRRTGTTAGQF
>TRBV5-1
ASTTELAPYEQY
>TRBV27
ASSLSPLGVFYNEQF
>TRBV27
ASSFSAGATEAF
>TRBV24-1
ATREGVYRGSQETQY
>TRBV7-2
ASRYTPPRDRGPNEQY
>TRBV2
ASKGRIYNEQF
>TRBV4-1
ASSQASRDYGNTIY
>TRBV7-9
ASSSQGMNTEAF
>TRBV2
ASSGTSNYNEQF
>TRBV18
ASSRQENTEAF
>TRBV30
AWSLTGQLLEGELF
>TRBV6-4
ASSELAGADTQY
>TRBV15
ATSRGGGFSSYNEQF
>TRBV7-3
ASSLGGVNTEAF
>TRBV5-1
ASSPRAGANTGELF
>TRBV3-1/TRBV3-2
ATGQGSYNEQF
>TRBV7-2
ASSLGPGPDTEAF
>TRBV5-1
ASSHGYNEQF
>TRBV3-1/TRBV3-2
ASSQDWGRNEQF
>TRBV5-1
ASSLEVTPRADTQY
>TRBV18
ASSPLDRGPDTQY
>TRBV12-3/TRBV12-4
ASMVQDTQY
>TRBV3-1/TRBV3-2
ASSQSGSGNTIY
>TRBV7-9
ASSPTQQGTEAF
>TRBV5-5
ASSLQKGQAISYEQY
>TRBV5-1
ASSLAQLAGGLDNEQF
>TRBV18
ASSSRGGVGDQPQH
>TRBV7-6
ASSPRFLGSRGNTIY
>TRBV18
ASSLDQSNQPQH
>TRBV24-1
ATSRGGELF
>TRBV27
ASSVTRTAIPF